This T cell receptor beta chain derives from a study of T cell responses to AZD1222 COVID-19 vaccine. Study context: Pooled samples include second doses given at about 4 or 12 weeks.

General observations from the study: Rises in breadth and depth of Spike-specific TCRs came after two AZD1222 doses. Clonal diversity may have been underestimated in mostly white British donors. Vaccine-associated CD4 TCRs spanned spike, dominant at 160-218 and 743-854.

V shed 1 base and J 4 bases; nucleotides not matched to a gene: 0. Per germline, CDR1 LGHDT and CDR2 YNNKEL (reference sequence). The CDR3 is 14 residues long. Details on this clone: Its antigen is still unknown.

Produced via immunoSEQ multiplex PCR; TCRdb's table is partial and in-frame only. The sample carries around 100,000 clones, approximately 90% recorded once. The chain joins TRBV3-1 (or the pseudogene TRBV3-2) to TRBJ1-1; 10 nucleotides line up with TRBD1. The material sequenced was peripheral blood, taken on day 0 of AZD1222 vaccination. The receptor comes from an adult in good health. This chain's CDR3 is CASSQGQGATEAFF. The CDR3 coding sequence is TGTGCCAGCAGCCAAGGACAGGGGGCCACTGAAGCTTTCTTT.